The 17 T cell receptor beta chains below were found in one sample sequenced in a study of shared clonotypes between healthy human individuals. Method: immunoSEQ multiplex PCR; TCRdb's copy keeps in-frame clones and lacks some. The sample holds about 2.3 million clones, 90% to 95% seen once. Sequenced input: naive CD4+ T cells from PBMCs. Specified subset: CD45RA+ positively selected. The origin of the receptors is a man aged 18 to 35 in good health. Some clones in this sample may be carry-over from other donors' samples.

J is TRBJ2-1 and V is TRBV7-9; 7 positions agree with TRBD1. Germline assignment: CDR1 SEHNR and CDR2 FQNEAQ (reference sequence). This CDR3 contains 15 residues. The J segment lost 6 bases and the V segment lost 0 bases, leaving 5 bases of the junction unmatched. CDR3 sequence: CASSLAGQILNEQFF. The CDR3 region has the DNA TGTGCCAGCAGCTTAGCGGGACAGATTCTCAATGAGCAGTTCTTC.

The chain carries TRBV2 and TRBJ1-1; D perhaps matches TRBD1 (5 bases). There are 12 residues in the CDR3. V dropped 8 bases and J dropped 6 bases, with 13 bases sitting between them. CDR1 is SNHLY and CDR2 is FYNNEI in the germline V gene. DNA of the CDR3: TGTGCCAGCTTCGTCCAGGGCCCTGAAGCTTTCTTT. Protein product: CASFVQGPEAFF.

Remarks on this clone: The same CDR3 arises from other DNA sequences in this sample as well. The chain is built from TRBV7-9 and TRBJ2-7; 8 bases are a match to TRBD2. Germline V lookup: CDR1 SEHNR, CDR2 FQNEAQ (reference sequence). CDR3 size: 14 residues. Trimming cost V 2 bases and J 3 bases; bases outside gene matches: 3. CDR3 loop: CASSLTAGGYEQYF. The CDR3 DNA reads as TGTGCCAGCAGCTTAACGGCGGGAGGCTACGAGCAGTACTTC.

This sequence joins TRBV7-9 and TRBJ1-2; D is ambiguous. The CDR3 runs 13 residues. The ends were cut back, 1 base at V and 8 bases at J, with 11 bases in the middle. Germline values: CDR1 SEHNR, CDR2 FQNEAQ (reference sequence). The CDR3 nucleotides read TGTGCCAGCAGCTTAGGTAGCTCCTCGGGCTACACCTTC. It specifies CASSLGSSSGYTF.

The table lists this clone with a count of one. CDR3 protein: CASERDRVNEQYF. The CDR3 bases are TGTGCCAGCGAGCGGGACAGGGTAAACGAGCAGTACTTC. The chain joins TRBV28 to TRBJ2-5, with 9 bases matching TRBD1. The J call could be wrong; TRBJ2-7 is a better fit for the DNA end. This CDR3 has 13 residues. Germline V lookup: CDR1 MDHEN, CDR2 SYDVKM.

This clone has just one count. The V call is TRBV7-9, the J call TRBJ2-7, with D uncertain. V gave up 5 bases and J gave up 4 bases, with 15 bases separating them. Germline loops: CDR1 SEHNR, CDR2 FQNEAQ (reference sequence). CDR3 length: 14 amino acids. In DNA form, the CDR3 reads TGTGCCAGCAGCCGCGGATCTACGTTTTACGAGCAGTACTTC. It encodes CASSRGSTFYEQYF. The complete variable domain, with remaining parts taken from reference TRBV7-9 and TRBJ2-7, reads DTGVSQNPRHKITKRGQNVTFRCDPISEHNRLYWYRQTLGQGPEFLTYFQNEAQLEKSRLLSDRFSAERPKGSFSTLEIQRTEQGDSAMYLCASSRGSTFYEQYFGPGTRLTVT.

The rearrangement links TRBV25-1 to TRBJ1-4; 7 bases agree with TRBD1. The CDR3 is made up of 15 amino acids. Trimming removed 6 bases from V and 4 bases from J; junction bases left unmatched: 8. The germline CDR1 and CDR2 sequences are MGHDK and SYGVNS. CDR3 protein: CASSPGQQYNEKLFF. As DNA, the CDR3 is TGTGCCAGCAGCCCGGGACAGCAGTATAATGAAAAACTGTTTTTT. Complete variable domain (other parts from reference TRBV25-1 and TRBJ1-4): EADIYQTPRYLVIGTGKKITLECSQTMGHDKMYWYQQDPGMELHLIHYSYGVNSTEKGDLSSESTVSRIRTEHFPLTLESARPSHTSQYLCASSPGQQYNEKLFFGSGTQLSVL.

Regarding this clone: Other DNA sequences from this sample encode an identical CDR3 as well. The chain has TRBV7-9 and TRBJ1-5, with D maybe TRBD1 (5 bases). The germline V and J ends were trimmed by 1 base and 5 bases, with 12 bases remaining between them. The CDR3 totals 15 residues. Per the germline V gene, CDR1 is SEHNR and CDR2 is FQNEAQ (reference sequence). As DNA, the CDR3 is TGTGCCAGCAGCTTAGGCTGGTCGGGGGATCAGCCCCAGCATTTT. This gives the protein CASSLGWSGDQPQHF.

Note on this clone: The same CDR3 also results from other DNA sequences found in this sample. The genes are TRBV20-1 and TRBJ2-1; maybe TRBD1 (5 bases). The CDR3 runs 11 residues. The V gene's germline CDR1 is DFQATT and CDR2 SNEGSKA (reference sequence). V was trimmed by 5 bases and J by 3 bases, leaving 5 bases between them. The CDR3 region has the DNA TGCAGTGCTGACAGCTACAATGAGCAGTTCTTC. Protein: CSADSYNEQFF.

V gene TRBV4-1 combines with J gene TRBJ2-1; maybe TRBD1 (5 bases). The CDR3 has 14 amino acids. V was pared by 1 base and J by 6 bases, with 10 bases between. Per germline, CDR1 MGHRA and CDR2 YSYEKL. CDR3 amino acids: CASSQVGRVNEQFF. The CDR3 coding sequence is TGCGCCAGCAGCCAAGTGGGCAGGGTCAATGAGCAGTTCTTC.

J is TRBJ1-1 and V is TRBV28; D is perhaps TRBD1 (5 bases). The CDR3 extends over 16 amino acids. Germline CDR1 reads MDHEN; CDR2 reads SYDVKM. Trimming took off 5 bases at V and 0 bases at J, with 16 bases between the two ends. CDR3 residues: CASSPLPGRMNTEAFF. In nucleotides, the CDR3 is TGTGCCAGCAGTCCCCTACCGGGACGGATGAACACTGAAGCTTTCTTT.

The chain joins TRBV7-2 to TRBJ2-7; no clear D gene. The ends were cut back, 5 bases at V and 0 bases at J, with 14 bases in the middle. The germline V gene encodes CDR1 SGHTA and CDR2 FQGNSA. CDR3 length: 15 amino acids. The CDR3 sequence: CASSPSLITSYEQYF. The DNA for the CDR3 is TGTGCCAGCAGCCCCTCACTAATTACCTCCTACGAGCAGTACTTC.

The V gene is TRBV5-5, the J gene TRBJ2-7, with 9 bases fitting TRBD1. CDR3 length: 15 amino acids. CDR1 and CDR2 from the germline V gene are SGHKS and YYEKEE (reference sequence). The V gene end was trimmed by 0 bases and the J gene end by 2 bases; junction bases not matched to a gene: 3. CDR3 residues: CASSLAGTGPYEQYF. The CDR3 DNA sequence: TGTGCCAGCAGCTTGGCGGGGACAGGGCCCTACGAGCAGTACTTC.

The table lists this clone with a count of one. This chain uses TRBV4-3 with TRBJ2-3; TRBD2 matches 14 bases. J gave up 9 bases and V 3 bases, and 5 bases lay outside the gene matches. The CDR3 has 15 amino acids. Germline-derived CDR1 and CDR2 are LGHNA and YSLEER. For the CDR3, the DNA is TGCGCCAGCAGCCAGGGACTAGCGGGAGTGGGAACGCAGTATTTT. The encoded protein is CASSQGLAGVGTQYF.

J is TRBJ1-1 and V is TRBV6-1; TRBD1 matches 8 bases. The junction had 6 bases not matched to a gene; V was cut back by 6 bases and J by 6 bases. The CDR3 sequence is 13 residues long. Germline V gene sequence: CDR1 MNHNS, CDR2 SASEGT. The DNA of the CDR3 is TGTGCCAGCAGAGGACAGGGTAACCCTGAAGCTTTCTTT. As protein: CASRGQGNPEAFF.

The V call is TRBV28, the J call TRBJ1-5; D ambiguous. The V and J ends lost 6 bases and 2 bases respectively, with 17 bases between them. Germline CDR1 MDHEN, CDR2 SYDVKM. The CDR3 covers 16 residues. The CDR3 is CASSPIGGLGNQPQHF. DNA for the CDR3: TGTGCCAGCAGCCCCATAGGAGGACTGGGCAATCAGCCCCAGCATTTT.

This clone was observed once. The sample carries other DNA sequences with the same CDR3. The chain has TRBV28 and TRBJ1-5, with no clear D. The V end was cut by 4 bases, the J end by 3 bases, with 7 bases between. This CDR3 contains 13 residues. Germline CDR1 is MDHEN and CDR2 is SYDVKM. CDR3 nucleotide sequence: TGTGCCAGCAGTTCGGGATTCAATCAGCCCCAGCATTTT. It is translated as CASSSGFNQPQHF.